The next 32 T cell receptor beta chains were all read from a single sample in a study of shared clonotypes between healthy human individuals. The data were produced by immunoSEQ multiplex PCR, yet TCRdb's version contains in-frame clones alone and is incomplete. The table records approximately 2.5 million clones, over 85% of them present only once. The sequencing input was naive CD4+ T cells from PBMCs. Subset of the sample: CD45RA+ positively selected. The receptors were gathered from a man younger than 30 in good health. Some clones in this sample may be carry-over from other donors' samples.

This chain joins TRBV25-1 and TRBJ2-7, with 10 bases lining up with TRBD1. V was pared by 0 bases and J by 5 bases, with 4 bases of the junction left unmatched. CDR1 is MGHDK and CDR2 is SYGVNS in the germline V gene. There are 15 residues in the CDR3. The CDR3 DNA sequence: TGTGCCAGCAGTGAATATGGGACAGGGGCCGACGAGCAGTACTTC. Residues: CASSEYGTGADEQYF.

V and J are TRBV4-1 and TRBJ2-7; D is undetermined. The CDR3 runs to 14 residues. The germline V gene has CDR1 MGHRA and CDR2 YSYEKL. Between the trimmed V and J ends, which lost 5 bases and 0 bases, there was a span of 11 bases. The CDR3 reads CASSDRNASYEQYF. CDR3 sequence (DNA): TGCGCCAGCAGCGACCGAAATGCCTCCTACGAGCAGTACTTC.

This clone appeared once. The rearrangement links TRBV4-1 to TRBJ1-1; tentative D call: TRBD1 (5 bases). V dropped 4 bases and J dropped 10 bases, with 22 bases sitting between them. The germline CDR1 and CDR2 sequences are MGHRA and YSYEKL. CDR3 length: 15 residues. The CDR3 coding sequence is TGCGCCAGCAGCCCCCAAGGGGTTCGTGGGGACCCAGCTTTCTTT. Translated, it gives CASSPQGVRGDPAFF.

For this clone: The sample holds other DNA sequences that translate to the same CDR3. CDR3 bases: TGTGCCAGCATAGGTCGGGGCAATCAGCCCCAGCATTTT. Amino acids: CASIGRGNQPQHF. The genes are TRBV28 and TRBJ1-5; D gene uncertain. This CDR3 is 13 amino acids long. V lost 7 bases to trimming and J lost 2 bases, with 9 bases between them. Per the germline V gene, CDR1 is MDHEN and CDR2 is SYDVKM.

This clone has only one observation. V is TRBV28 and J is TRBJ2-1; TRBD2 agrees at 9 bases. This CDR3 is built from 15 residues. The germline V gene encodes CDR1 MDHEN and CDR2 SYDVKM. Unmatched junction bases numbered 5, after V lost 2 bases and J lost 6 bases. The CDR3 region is CASSLTGTSTNEQFF. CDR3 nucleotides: TGTGCCAGCAGTTTAACCGGGACTAGCACCAATGAGCAGTTCTTC.

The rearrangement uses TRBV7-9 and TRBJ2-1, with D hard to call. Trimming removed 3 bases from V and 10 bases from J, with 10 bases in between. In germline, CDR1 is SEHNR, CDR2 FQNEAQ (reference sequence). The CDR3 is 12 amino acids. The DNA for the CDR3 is TGTGCCAGCAGCTTTGTCATGGGGGAGCAGTTCTTC. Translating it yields CASSFVMGEQFF.

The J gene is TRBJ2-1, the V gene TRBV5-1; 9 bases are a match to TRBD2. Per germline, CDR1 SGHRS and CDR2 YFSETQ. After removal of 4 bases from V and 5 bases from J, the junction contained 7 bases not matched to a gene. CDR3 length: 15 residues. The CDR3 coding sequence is TGCGCCAGCAGCACGGGACTAGCTGGCCACAATGAGCAGTTCTTC. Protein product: CASSTGLAGHNEQFF.

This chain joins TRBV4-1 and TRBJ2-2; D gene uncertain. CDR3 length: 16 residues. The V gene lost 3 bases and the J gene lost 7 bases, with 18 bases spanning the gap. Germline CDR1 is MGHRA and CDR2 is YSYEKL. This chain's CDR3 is CASSHSPQPTVGELFF. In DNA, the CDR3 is TGCGCCAGCAGCCACTCACCCCAGCCGACGGTCGGGGAGCTGTTTTTT.

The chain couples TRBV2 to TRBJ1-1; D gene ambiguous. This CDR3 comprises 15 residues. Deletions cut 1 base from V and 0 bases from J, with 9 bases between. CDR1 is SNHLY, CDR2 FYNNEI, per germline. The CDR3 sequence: CASSEGYSMNTEAFF. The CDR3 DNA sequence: TGTGCCAGCAGTGAAGGGTACAGCATGAACACTGAAGCTTTCTTT. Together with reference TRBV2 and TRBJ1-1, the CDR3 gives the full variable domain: EPEVTQTPSHQVTQMGQEVILRCVPISNHLYFYWYRQILGQKVEFLVSFYNNEISEKSEIFDDQFSVERPDGSNFTLKIRSTKLEDSAMYFCASSEGYSMNTEAFFGQGTRLTVV.

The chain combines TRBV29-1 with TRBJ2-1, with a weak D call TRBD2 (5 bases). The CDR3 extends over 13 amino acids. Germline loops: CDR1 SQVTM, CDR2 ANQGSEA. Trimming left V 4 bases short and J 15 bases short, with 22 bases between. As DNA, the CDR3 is TGCAGCGTTGTGATCCCCCCTAGGGCGAGCGGGTTCTTC. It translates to CSVVIPPRASGFF.

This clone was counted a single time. The CDR3 coding sequence is TGCGCCAGCAGCCAAGTAATAGGGGTTATAAACACTGAAGCTTTCTTT. Its protein is CASSQVIGVINTEAFF. The chain couples TRBV4-1 to TRBJ1-1; D is possibly TRBD1 (5 bases). Per the germline V gene, CDR1 is MGHRA and CDR2 is YSYEKL. Trimming stripped 1 base from V and 2 bases from J, with 14 bases between. This CDR3 is 16 amino acids long.

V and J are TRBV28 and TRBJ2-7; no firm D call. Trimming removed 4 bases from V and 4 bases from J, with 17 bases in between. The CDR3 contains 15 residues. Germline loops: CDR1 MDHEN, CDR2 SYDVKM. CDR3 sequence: CASSSQKRLGYEQYF. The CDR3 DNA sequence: TGTGCCAGCAGTTCCCAGAAGAGGCTTGGGTACGAGCAGTACTTC. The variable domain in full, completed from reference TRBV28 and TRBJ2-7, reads DVKVTQSSRYLVKRTGEKVFLECVQDMDHENMFWYRQDPGLGLRLIYFSYDVKMKEKGDIPEGYSVSREKKERFSLILESASTNQTSMYLCASSSQKRLGYEQYFGPGTRLTVT.

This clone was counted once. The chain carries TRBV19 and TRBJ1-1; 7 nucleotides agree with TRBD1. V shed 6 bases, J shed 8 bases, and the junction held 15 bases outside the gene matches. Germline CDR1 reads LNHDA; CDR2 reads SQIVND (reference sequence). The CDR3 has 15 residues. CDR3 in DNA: TGTGCCAGTAGGAGAGGGGGCACGGGACACTGGGAAGCTTTCTTT. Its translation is CASRRGGTGHWEAFF.

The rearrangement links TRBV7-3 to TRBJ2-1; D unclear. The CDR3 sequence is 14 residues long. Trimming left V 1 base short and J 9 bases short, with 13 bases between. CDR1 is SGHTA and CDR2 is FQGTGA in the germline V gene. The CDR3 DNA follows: TGTGCCAGCAGCTTAAGCCAAGGATTGATTGAGCAGTTCTTC. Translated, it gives CASSLSQGLIEQFF.

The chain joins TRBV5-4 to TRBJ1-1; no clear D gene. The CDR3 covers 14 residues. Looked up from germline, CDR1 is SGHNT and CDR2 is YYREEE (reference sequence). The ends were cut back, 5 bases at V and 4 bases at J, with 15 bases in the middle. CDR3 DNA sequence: TGTGCCAGCAGTCCGCCAAATCGGGGCACTGAAGCTTTCTTT. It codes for CASSPPNRGTEAFF.

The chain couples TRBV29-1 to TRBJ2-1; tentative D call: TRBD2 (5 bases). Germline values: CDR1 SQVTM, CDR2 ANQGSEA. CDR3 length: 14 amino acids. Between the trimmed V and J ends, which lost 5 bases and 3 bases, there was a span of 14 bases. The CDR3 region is CSVPRGFRYNEQFF. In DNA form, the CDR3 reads TGCAGCGTTCCTCGGGGATTCCGCTACAATGAGCAGTTCTTC.

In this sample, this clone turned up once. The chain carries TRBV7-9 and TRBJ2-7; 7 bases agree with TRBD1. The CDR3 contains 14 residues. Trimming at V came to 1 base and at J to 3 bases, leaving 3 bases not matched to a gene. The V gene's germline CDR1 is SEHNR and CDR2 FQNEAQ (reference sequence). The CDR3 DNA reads TGTGCCAGCAGCTTAGGGGACAGTAACTACGAGCAGTACTTC. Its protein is CASSLGDSNYEQYF.

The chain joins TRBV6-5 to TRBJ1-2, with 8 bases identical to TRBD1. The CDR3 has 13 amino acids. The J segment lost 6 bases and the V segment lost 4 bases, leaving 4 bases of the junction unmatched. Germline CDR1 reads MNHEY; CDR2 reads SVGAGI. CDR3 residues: CASSSTGADGYTF. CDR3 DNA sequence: TGTGCCAGCAGTTCGACAGGGGCAGATGGCTACACCTTC.

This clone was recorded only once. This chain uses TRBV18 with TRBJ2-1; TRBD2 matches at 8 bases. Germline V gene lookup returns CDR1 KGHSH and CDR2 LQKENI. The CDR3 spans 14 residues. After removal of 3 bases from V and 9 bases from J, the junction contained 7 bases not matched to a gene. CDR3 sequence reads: CASSPREESTEQFF. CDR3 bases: TGTGCCAGCTCACCGCGGGAGGAATCTACTGAGCAGTTCTTC. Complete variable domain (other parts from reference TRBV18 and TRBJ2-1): NAGVMQNPRHLVRRRGQEARLRCSPMKGHSHVYWYRQLPEEGLKFMVYLQKENIIDESGMPKERFSAEFPKEGPSILRIQQVVRGDSAAYFCASSPREESTEQFFGPGTRLTVL.

The CDR3: CASSKVSGTGELFF. DNA for the CDR3: TGCGCCAGCAGCAAAGTATCGGGCACCGGGGAGCTGTTTTTT. This sequence joins TRBV4-3 and TRBJ2-2, with unresolved D. The CDR3 extends over 14 amino acids. Trimming left V 5 bases short and J 4 bases short, with 11 bases between. CDR1 is LGHNA and CDR2 is YSLEER in the germline V gene.

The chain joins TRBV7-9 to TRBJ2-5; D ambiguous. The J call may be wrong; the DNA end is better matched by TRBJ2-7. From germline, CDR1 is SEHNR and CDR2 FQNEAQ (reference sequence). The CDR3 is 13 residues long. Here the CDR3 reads CASTPASSYEQYF. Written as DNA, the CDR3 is TGTGCCAGCACCCCGGCCAGCTCCTACGAGCAGTACTTC.

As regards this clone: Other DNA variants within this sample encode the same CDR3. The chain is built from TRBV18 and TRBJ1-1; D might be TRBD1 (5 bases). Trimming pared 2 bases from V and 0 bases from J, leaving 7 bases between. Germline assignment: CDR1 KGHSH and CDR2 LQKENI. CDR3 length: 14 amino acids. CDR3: CASSPSTVNTEAFF. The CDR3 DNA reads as TGTGCCAGCTCACCATCGACAGTGAACACTGAAGCTTTCTTT. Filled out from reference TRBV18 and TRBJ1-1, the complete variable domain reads NAGVMQNPRHLVRRRGQEARLRCSPMKGHSHVYWYRQLPEEGLKFMVYLQKENIIDESGMPKERFSAEFPKEGPSILRIQQVVRGDSAAYFCASSPSTVNTEAFFGQGTRLTVV.

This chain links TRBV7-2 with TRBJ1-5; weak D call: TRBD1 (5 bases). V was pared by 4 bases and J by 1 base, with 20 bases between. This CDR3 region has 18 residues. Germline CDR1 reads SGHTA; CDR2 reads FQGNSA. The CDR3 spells CASSWGGGSSLSNQPQHF. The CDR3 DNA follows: TGTGCCAGCAGCTGGGGGGGAGGGAGTAGCCTGAGCAATCAGCCCCAGCATTTT.

The CDR3 DNA reads TGTGCCTGGAGTGTGGGGCAGGCCACAGATACGCAGTATTTT. Translating gives CAWSVGQATDTQYF. The chain recombines TRBV30 with TRBJ2-3, with D perhaps TRBD1 (5 bases). V lost 0 bases and J lost 2, with 9 bases in between. The CDR3 spans 14 residues. Germline V gene lookup returns CDR1 GTSNPN and CDR2 SVGIG (reference sequence). Full variable domain (rest looked up from reference TRBV30 and TRBJ2-3): SQTIHQWPATLVQPVGSPLSLECTVEGTSNPNLYWYRQAAGRGLQLLFYSVGIGQISSEVPQNLSASRPQDRQFILSSKKLLLSDSGFYLCAWSVGQATDTQYFGPGTRLTVL.

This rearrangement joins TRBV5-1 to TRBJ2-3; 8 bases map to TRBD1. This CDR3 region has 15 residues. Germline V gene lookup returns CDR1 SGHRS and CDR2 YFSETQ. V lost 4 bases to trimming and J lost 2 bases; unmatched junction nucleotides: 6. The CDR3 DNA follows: TGCGCCAGCAGCGTAGACAGGGGCGACACAGATACGCAGTATTTT. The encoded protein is CASSVDRGDTDTQYF. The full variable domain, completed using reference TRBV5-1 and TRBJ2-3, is KAGVTQTPRYLIKTRGQQVTLSCSPISGHRSVSWYQQTPGQGLQFLFEYFSETQRNKGNFPGRFSGRQFSNSRSEMNVSTLELGDSALYLCASSVDRGDTDTQYFGPGTRLTVL.

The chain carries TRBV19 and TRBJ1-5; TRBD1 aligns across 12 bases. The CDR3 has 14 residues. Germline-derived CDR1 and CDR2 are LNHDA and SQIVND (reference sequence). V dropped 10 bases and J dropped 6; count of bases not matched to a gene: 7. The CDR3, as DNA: TGTGCCACGAGGGACAGGGGGCTTAGTCAGCCCCAGCATTTT. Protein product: CATRDRGLSQPQHF.

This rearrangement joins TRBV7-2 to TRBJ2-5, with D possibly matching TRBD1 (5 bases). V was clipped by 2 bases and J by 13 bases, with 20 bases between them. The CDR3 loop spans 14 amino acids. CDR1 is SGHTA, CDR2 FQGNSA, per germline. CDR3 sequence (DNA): TGTGCCAGCAGCTTAAACCGTTGGGGCGAGTTCTGGTACTTC. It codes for CASSLNRWGEFWYF.

The chain's CDR3 is CASRYEPDRTYEQYF. The CDR3, as DNA: TGTGCCAGCAGATACGAACCGGACAGGACCTACGAGCAGTACTTC. The chain recombines TRBV5-6 with TRBJ2-7; 7 bases line up with TRBD1. Germline lookup yields CDR1 SGHDT and CDR2 YYEEEE. The V and J ends lost 5 bases and 2 bases, in that order; junction bases with no gene match: 10. The CDR3 covers 15 residues.

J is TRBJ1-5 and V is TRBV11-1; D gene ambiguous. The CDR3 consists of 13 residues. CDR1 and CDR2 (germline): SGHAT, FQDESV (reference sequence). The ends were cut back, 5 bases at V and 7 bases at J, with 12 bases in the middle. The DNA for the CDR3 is TGTGCCAGCAGCCCCCAACGCGGCCAGCCCCAGCATTTT. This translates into CASSPQRGQPQHF. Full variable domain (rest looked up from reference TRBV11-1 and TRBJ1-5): EAEVAQSPRYKITEKSQAVAFWCDPISGHATLYWYRQILGQGPELLVQFQDESVVDDSQLPKDRFSAERLKGVDSTLKIQPAELGDSAMYLCASSPQRGQPQHFGDGTRLSIL.

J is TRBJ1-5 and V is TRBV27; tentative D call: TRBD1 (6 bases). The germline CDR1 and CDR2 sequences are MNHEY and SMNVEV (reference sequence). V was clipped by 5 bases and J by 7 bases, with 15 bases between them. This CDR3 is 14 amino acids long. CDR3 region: CASSPHRERQPQHF. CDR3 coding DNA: TGTGCCAGCAGTCCGCACAGGGAAAGGCAGCCCCAGCATTTT.

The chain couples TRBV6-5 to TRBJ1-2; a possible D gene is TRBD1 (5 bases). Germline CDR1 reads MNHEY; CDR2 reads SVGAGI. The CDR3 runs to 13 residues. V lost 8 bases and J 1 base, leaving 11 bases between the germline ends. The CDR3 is CASRDRLNYGYTF. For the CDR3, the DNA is TGTGCCAGCCGTGACAGACTTAACTATGGCTACACCTTC.

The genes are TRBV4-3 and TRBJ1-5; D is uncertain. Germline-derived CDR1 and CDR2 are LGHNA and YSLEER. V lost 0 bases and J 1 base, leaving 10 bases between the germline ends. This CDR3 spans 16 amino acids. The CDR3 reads CASSQDPGGSNQPQHF. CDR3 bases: TGCGCCAGCAGCCAAGACCCCGGAGGGAGCAATCAGCCCCAGCATTTT.